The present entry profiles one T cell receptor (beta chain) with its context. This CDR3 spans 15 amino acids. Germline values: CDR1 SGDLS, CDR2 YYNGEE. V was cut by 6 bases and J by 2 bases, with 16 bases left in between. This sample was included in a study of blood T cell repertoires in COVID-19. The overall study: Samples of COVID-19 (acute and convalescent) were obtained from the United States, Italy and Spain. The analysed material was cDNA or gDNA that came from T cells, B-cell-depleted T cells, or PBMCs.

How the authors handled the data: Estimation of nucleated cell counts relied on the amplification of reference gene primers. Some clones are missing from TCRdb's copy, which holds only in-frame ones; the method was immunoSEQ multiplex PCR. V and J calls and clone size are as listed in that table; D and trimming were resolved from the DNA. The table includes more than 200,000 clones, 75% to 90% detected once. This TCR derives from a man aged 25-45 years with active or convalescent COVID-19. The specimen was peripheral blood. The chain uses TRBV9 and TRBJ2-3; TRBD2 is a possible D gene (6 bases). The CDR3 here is CASNGGKAATDTQYF. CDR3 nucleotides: TGTGCCAGCAACGGGGGAAAAGCCGCCACAGATACGCAGTATTTT.